The clone carrying this T cell receptor (beta chain) is a singleton in its sample. The antigen is not known. Germline V gene data show CDR1 as MDHEN and CDR2 as SYDVKM. The CDR3 loop spans 11 amino acids. Trimming pared 3 bases from V and 13 bases from J, leaving 12 bases between. This specimen comes from a study of OX40 agonist ivuxolimab in advanced cancers. Overall study context: Every 2 weeks, patients received ivuxolimab intravenously, dosed at 0.01 to 10 mg/kg. Three patients got partial responses; one had hepatocellular carcinoma and two had cutaneous melanoma.

Study-wide points: Normalized expansion of T-cell clones was also low for some nonresponders.

Some clones are missing from TCRdb's copy, which holds only in-frame ones; the method was immunoSEQ multiplex PCR. The sample lists 95,000 to 150,000 clones; roughly 95% were seen once. This chain uses TRBV28 with TRBJ2-5; D is uncertain. This material consisted of CD4+ or CD8+ T cells sorted from blood, taken in a trial of the OX40 agonist ivuxolimab. The TCR comes from an adult with an advanced solid tumor such as melanoma, head and neck, liver or kidney cancer. The CDR3 DNA is TGTGCCAGCAGTTTTAATCATCGCGCGTACTTC. This translates into CASSFNHRAYF.